The 30 T cell receptor beta chains listed next were all sequenced from one sample in a study of T cells in Graves' hyperthyroidism and ophthalmopathy. Template material for amplifying TCR beta CDR3 regions consisted of RNA transcripts. First-round RT-PCR targeting the TCR CDR3 was performed with the HTBI primer set. TCRdb re-derived calls from the multiplex PCR reads in MiXCR, one entry per CDR3 protein. The sample has 400,000 or so distinct CDR3 sequences; 13% to 15% are singletons. Specimen: blood. These receptors all stem from a woman aged 60 to 75 with Graves' ophthalmopathy.

This clonotype was seen a few times. The chain employs TRBV20-1 and TRBJ2-1, with 10 positions matching TRBD2. Germline V gene data show CDR1 as DFQATT and CDR2 as SNEGSKA (reference sequence). The V gene end was trimmed by 1 base and the J gene end by 6 bases; junction bases not matched to a gene: 15. The CDR3 totals 18 residues. The CDR3 bases are TGCAGTGCTAGAGCACCCCGGGCTAGCGGGAGAAGAGGCAATGAGCAGTTCTTC. It yields the protein CSARAPRASGRRGNEQFF.

This clonotype showed up many times. This chain connects TRBV5-1 to TRBJ2-7; 8 nucleotides match TRBD1. V shed 0 bases, J shed 7 bases, and the junction held 9 bases outside the gene matches. Germline V gene sequence: CDR1 SGHRS, CDR2 YFSETQ. The CDR3 runs to 15 residues. CDR3 in amino acids: CASSLVATGAKEQYF. CDR3 bases: TGCGCCAGCAGCTTGGTTGCGACAGGGGCGAAAGAGCAGTACTTC.

This clonotype has at least ten counts. This sequence joins TRBV12-3 or TRBV12-4 and TRBJ2-4; no reliable D call. Trimming took off 4 bases at V and 1 base at J, with 8 bases between the two ends. This CDR3 spans 14 amino acids. This chain's CDR3 is CASSSRLAKNIQYF. The CDR3, as DNA: TGTGCCAGCAGTTCTCGACTGGCCAAAAACATTCAGTACTTC.

The sample holds many counts of this clonotype. The chain carries TRBV3-1 and TRBJ2-2, with 8 bases matching TRBD2. Per the germline V gene, CDR1 is LGHDT and CDR2 is YNNKEL (reference sequence). V was pared by 1 base and J by 4 bases, with 11 bases of the junction left unmatched. CDR3 length equals 18 residues. CDR3 region: CASSQGAGDWESTGELFF. The CDR3 DNA sequence: TGTGCCAGCAGCCAAGGAGCGGGGGATTGGGAAAGCACCGGGGAGCTGTTTTTT.

This clonotype has at least ten counts. DNA for the CDR3: TGTGCCAGCAGCCGCCTGACTAGCGGGGTGGTCTACGAGCAGTACTTC. Translating gives CASSRLTSGVVYEQYF. V and J are TRBV7-9 and TRBJ2-7, with 11 bases fitting TRBD2. V was pared by 5 bases and J by 3 bases, with 9 bases of the junction left unmatched. From germline, CDR1 is SEHNR and CDR2 FQNEAQ (reference sequence). This CDR3 has 16 amino acids.

The sample holds many counts of this clonotype. The gene calls are TRBV7-9 and TRBJ2-7; a possible D gene is TRBD2 (6 bases). The CDR3 extends over 15 amino acids. V lost 5 bases and J 2 bases, leaving 16 bases between the germline ends. Per germline, CDR1 SEHNR and CDR2 FQNEAQ (reference sequence). The DNA for the CDR3 is TGTGCCAGCAGCGCGGGACTGGGGGTGGCCTACGAGCAGTACTTC. Translated, it gives CASSAGLGVAYEQYF.

This clonotype was seen many times. J is TRBJ1-5 and V is TRBV28; the D is unclear. The germline V gene encodes CDR1 MDHEN and CDR2 SYDVKM. The CDR3 consists of 15 residues. Trimming pared 1 base from V and 2 bases from J, leaving 9 bases between. The CDR3 sequence: CASSLSGNGNQPQHF. As DNA, the CDR3 is TGTGCCAGCAGTTTATCGGGCAATGGCAATCAGCCCCAGCATTTT.

This clonotype was seen repeatedly, ten times or more. The chain has TRBV29-1 and TRBJ2-1, with D unresolved. Germline V gene data show CDR1 as SQVTM and CDR2 as ANQGSEA. The CDR3 is made up of 13 amino acids. Trimming pared 5 bases from V and 3 bases from J, leaving 11 bases between. The CDR3 nucleotides read TGCAGCGTTCGCCCGTCCGGCTACAATGAGCAGTTCTTC. Its translation: CSVRPSGYNEQFF.

The chain couples TRBV20-1 to TRBJ2-7, with 10 bases fitting TRBD2. CDR3 length equals 16 residues. Trimming took 0 bases from V and 0 from J; bases not matched to a gene: 5. The germline V gene has CDR1 DFQATT and CDR2 SNEGSKA (reference sequence). Here the CDR3 reads CSARDLGTSVSYEQYF. Written as DNA, the CDR3 is TGCAGTGCTAGAGATTTAGGGACTAGCGTCTCCTACGAGCAGTACTTC.

V usage is TRBV12-3 or TRBV12-4 and J usage is TRBJ1-3; 7 bases fit TRBD1. The CDR3 totals 15 residues. Losses at the gene ends were 5 bases for V and 3 bases for J; bases not matched to a gene: 7. CDR3 sequence: CASSRHGTDGNTIYF. In DNA, the CDR3 is TGTGCCAGCAGTCGACACGGGACAGATGGAAACACCATATATTTT.

This clonotype was detected many times. The genes are TRBV7-2 and TRBJ2-2; D is ambiguous. Germline V gene lookup returns CDR1 SGHTA and CDR2 FQGNSA. V was trimmed by 5 bases and J by 4 bases, leaving 14 bases between them. The CDR3 consists of 15 residues. The CDR3: CASSRKARGTGELFF. The CDR3 DNA sequence: TGTGCCAGCAGCCGAAAGGCGCGAGGCACCGGGGAGCTGTTTTTT.

Ten or more counts support this clonotype. This chain connects TRBV20-1 to TRBJ2-3, with 9 bases aligning to TRBD2. V lost 6 bases to trimming and J lost 0 bases; unmatched junction nucleotides: 7. Germline lookup yields CDR1 DFQATT and CDR2 SNEGSKA (reference sequence). This CDR3 spans 15 amino acids. CDR3 residues: CSAEGLAGSTDTQYF. The CDR3 DNA follows: TGCAGTGCCGAGGGCCTAGCGGGAAGCACAGATACGCAGTATTTT.

This clonotype was detected many times. This chain uses TRBV30 with TRBJ1-2; D possibly corresponds to TRBD1 (6 bases). V was pared by 3 bases and J by 4 bases, with 9 bases between. The CDR3 is 12 amino acids. The germline CDR1 and CDR2 sequences are GTSNPN and SVGIG (reference sequence). DNA for the CDR3: TGTGCCTGGAGCAGGACAGCCTATGGCTACACCTTC. It codes for CAWSRTAYGYTF.

This clonotype was counted only a few times. The rearrangement joins TRBV19 to TRBJ2-4, with TRBD1 identical over 10 bases. The germline CDR1 and CDR2 sequences are LNHDA and SQIVND (reference sequence). This CDR3 has 14 residues. V was pared by 7 bases and J by 3 bases, with 3 bases of the junction left unmatched. The CDR3 DNA is TGTGCCAGTACCAGGACAGGGGGCAAAAACATTCAGTACTTC. Its protein product is CASTRTGGKNIQYF.

This clonotype was counted a few times. The chain uses TRBV4-2 and TRBJ2-7; TRBD1 might be the D (5 bases). The V end lost 0 bases, the J end lost 0 bases, and 12 bases lay between the germline ends. In germline, CDR1 is LGHNA, CDR2 YNFKEQ. This CDR3 comprises 16 residues. CDR3 in amino acids: CASSQEGRYSSYEQYF. The CDR3 bases are TGTGCCAGCAGCCAAGAGGGGCGGTATTCCTCCTACGAGCAGTACTTC.

This clonotype was seen a few times. The rearrangement links TRBV7-2 to TRBJ2-5, with D uncertain. CDR3 length: 12 residues. Between the trimmed V and J ends, which lost 1 base and 8 bases, there was a span of 8 bases. Germline V gene lookup returns CDR1 SGHTA and CDR2 FQGNSA. The CDR3 sequence: CASSLDKKTQYF. CDR3 coding DNA: TGTGCCAGCAGCTTAGACAAGAAAACCCAGTACTTC.

This clonotype occurred once. The CDR3 is CASSASGTSGRADEQFF. The DNA of the CDR3 is TGTGCCAGCAGCGCTTCCGGGACTAGCGGGAGGGCCGATGAGCAGTTCTTC. The chain has TRBV7-9 and TRBJ2-1, with TRBD2 matching over 16 bases. Trimming cost V 5 bases and J 8 bases; bases outside gene matches: 9. The CDR3 extends over 17 amino acids. Per germline, CDR1 SEHNR and CDR2 FQNEAQ (reference sequence).

This chain connects TRBV5-1 to TRBJ2-1; a weak D match, TRBD2 (5 bases). Trimming removed 4 bases from V and 3 bases from J, with 14 bases in between. The CDR3 runs 15 residues. Germline CDR1 SGHRS, CDR2 YFSETQ. CDR3 residues: CASSERGQFYNEQFF. Written as DNA, the CDR3 is TGCGCCAGCAGCGAGAGAGGGCAGTTCTACAATGAGCAGTTCTTC.

This clonotype was recorded a few times. The chain recombines TRBV7-9 with TRBJ2-7, with 8 bases identical to TRBD2. Germline trimming cut 7 bases from V and 5 bases from J; bases unmatched to any gene: 13. The CDR3 has 15 amino acids. Looked up from germline, CDR1 is SEHNR and CDR2 is FQNEAQ (reference sequence). The CDR3, as DNA: TGTGCCAGCACCCTCCGATCCCGGGAGGGCGACGAGCAGTACTTC. Translated, it gives CASTLRSREGDEQYF.

Concerning this clonotype: Being one base from a much bigger clone, this may be a read error. This chain uses TRBV9 with TRBJ2-1; D is uncertain. Germline loops: CDR1 SGDLS, CDR2 YYNGEE. This CDR3 spans 13 amino acids. V lost 0 bases to trimming and J lost 4 bases, with 5 bases between them. CDR3 bases: TGTGCCAGCAGCGTAGACTTTTACAATGAGCAGTTCTTC. Its protein is CASSVDFYNEQFF.

The chain is built from TRBV30 and TRBJ1-2; D perhaps matches TRBD1 (5 bases). The CDR3 is 14 amino acids. Germline V gives CDR1 GTSNPN, CDR2 SVGIG (reference sequence). Trimming shortened V by 8 bases and J by 0 bases, and 16 bases separated the two germline ends. This CDR3 is CAGGGIPANYGYTF. CDR3 coding DNA: TGTGCCGGGGGTGGGATCCCAGCTAACTATGGCTACACCTTC.

The chain has TRBV6-2 or TRBV6-3 and TRBJ1-5; D may be TRBD1 (5 bases). Germline V gene lookup returns CDR1 MNHEY and CDR2 SVGEGT. V was trimmed by 8 bases and J by 0 bases, leaving 11 bases between them. The CDR3 contains 14 residues. The CDR3, as DNA: TGTGCCAGCCAATACAGGAATAGCAATCAGCCCCAGCATTTT. Protein product: CASQYRNSNQPQHF.

The chain is built from TRBV20-1 and TRBJ2-7, with 8 positions matching TRBD2. The CDR3 runs to 14 residues. V lost 4 bases to trimming and J lost 3 bases; unmatched junction nucleotides: 8. CDR1 DFQATT and CDR2 SNEGSKA come from the germline V gene (reference sequence). CDR3 region: CSAIDPGLDYEQYF. The CDR3 DNA follows: TGCAGTGCTATCGACCCGGGACTAGACTACGAGCAGTACTTC.

This clonotype was picked up many times. V gene TRBV18 combines with J gene TRBJ2-4; 12 bases are a match to TRBD2. In germline, CDR1 is KGHSH, CDR2 LQKENI. The CDR3 sequence is 16 residues long. J gave up 7 bases and V 0 bases, and 4 bases lay outside the gene matches. The CDR3 here is CASSPPQGLAGNIQYF. CDR3 sequence (DNA): TGTGCCAGCTCACCACCCCAGGGACTAGCGGGTAACATTCAGTACTTC.

The chain carries TRBV10-1 and TRBJ1-6; tentative D call: TRBD1 (5 bases). In germline, CDR1 is WNHNN, CDR2 SYGVQD (reference sequence). This CDR3 spans 14 amino acids. The V and J ends lost 3 bases and 8 bases respectively, with 11 bases between them. CDR3 region: CASSEGTAYSPLHF. The CDR3 DNA follows: TGCGCCAGCAGTGAAGGGACGGCTTATTCACCCCTCCACTTT.

This clonotype was found many times. The chain has TRBV7-3 and TRBJ2-1; 8 positions agree with TRBD2. Germline assignment: CDR1 SGHTA and CDR2 FQGTGA. V lost 2 bases and J lost 4; bases outside the gene matches: 10. The CDR3 totals 17 residues. The CDR3 reads CASSLSGLANIYNEQFF. As DNA, the CDR3 is TGTGCCAGCAGCTTATCAGGACTAGCCAATATATACAATGAGCAGTTCTTC.

V is TRBV6-1 and J is TRBJ2-2, with D perhaps TRBD1 (5 bases). V lost 5 bases and J 0 bases, leaving 16 bases between the germline ends. This CDR3 is built from 17 residues. Germline CDR1 MNHNS, CDR2 SASEGT. The chain's CDR3 is CASSRGSGISNTGELFF. The CDR3 DNA reads TGTGCCAGCAGTAGGGGTAGTGGGATTTCGAACACCGGGGAGCTGTTTTTT.

This clonotype was observed many times. The gene calls are TRBV20-1 and TRBJ1-5; no definite D call. Trimming cost V 3 bases and J 6 bases, with 15 bases left between them. The CDR3 contains 14 residues. Germline CDR1 reads DFQATT; CDR2 reads SNEGSKA (reference sequence). CDR3 DNA sequence: TGCAGTGCTAGTAACGTGCCCCGCGGTCAGCCCCAGCATTTT. This gives the protein CSASNVPRGQPQHF.

This clonotype has ten or more counts. The rearrangement uses TRBV2 and TRBJ2-1, with 14 bases that match TRBD2. The CDR3 spans 17 residues. The germline V gene encodes CDR1 SNHLY and CDR2 FYNNEI. V shed 6 bases, J shed 6 bases, and the junction held 10 bases outside the gene matches. CDR3 protein: CASSPSWGTSGGNEQFF. The CDR3 coding sequence is TGTGCCAGCAGCCCCAGCTGGGGGACTAGCGGGGGCAATGAGCAGTTCTTC.

This clonotype has ten or more counts. V and J are TRBV28 and TRBJ2-4; D is unresolved. The germline gives CDR1 MDHEN, CDR2 SYDVKM. The germline V and J ends were trimmed by 4 bases and 11 bases, with 15 bases remaining between them. CDR3 length: 13 amino acids. CDR3: CASSYGARYLQYF. CDR3 nucleotide sequence: TGTGCCAGCAGTTACGGAGCTAGGTATCTTCAGTACTTC.